This T cell receptor (beta chain) was captured in a study of blood T cell repertoires in COVID-19. Looking at the study overall: PBMCs, B-cell-depleted T cells, or T cells were the source of the cDNA or gDNA that made up the material.

In the authors' workflow: Reference gene primer amplification in the assay estimated nucleated cell counts. Using immunoSEQ multiplex PCR, the repertoire was profiled, and TCRdb retains in-frame clones only, with some absent. That table furnishes V, J and clone size, whereas the DNA furnished D and trimming. Among roughly 410,000 clones listed, approximately 89% were seen once. This CDR3 comprises 13 residues. Trimming shortened V by 1 base and J by 6 bases, and 9 bases separated the two germline ends. Per germline, CDR1 SGHTA and CDR2 FQGNSA. The chain couples TRBV7-2 to TRBJ1-1; D ambiguous. The receptor was isolated from a woman between 35 and 50 years old with COVID-19, enrolled during active disease. What was sequenced was peripheral blood. The CDR3 DNA is TGTGCCAGCAGCTTAGAGAATCCGGCTGAAGCTTTCTTT. Translated, it gives CASSLENPAEAFF.